Each of the 9 T cell receptor beta chains below was sequenced from the same sample in a study of blood T cells in healthy people across ages. The second PCR ran roughly 7 to 12 cycles with a sample-barcoded 5' primer and J-beta primers. TCRdb independently ran MiXCR on the 5' RACE reads; one entry per CDR3 protein. The data contain under 1,100,000 distinct CDR3 sequences, around 27% of them singletons. This sample was also put to use in a study of T cells of mothers and their children.

Sequencing input: blood. The receptors originated from a girl aged 2 to 9 in good health.

The rearrangement uses TRBV10-3 and TRBJ2-7; D not certain. CDR3 length: 12 amino acids. Deletions cut 3 bases from V and 6 bases from J, with 9 bases between. Germline V lookup: CDR1 ENHRY, CDR2 SYGVKD. The CDR3 is CAISDSRVEQYF. As DNA, the CDR3 is TGTGCCATCAGTGATTCTAGAGTCGAGCAGTACTTC.

DNA of the CDR3: TGTGCCAGCAGCCAAGCATTTGTAGCGGGATCTAGCACAGATACGCAGTATTTT. Residues: CASSQAFVAGSSTDTQYF. V usage is TRBV4-2 and J usage is TRBJ2-3; TRBD2 agrees at 8 bases. CDR1 is LGHNA, CDR2 YNFKEQ, per germline. This CDR3 is 18 amino acids long. J was trimmed by 0 bases and V by 1 base; bases with no gene match: 9.

In its sample, this clonotype was seen a few times. The J gene is TRBJ2-3, the V gene TRBV5-6; D is tentatively TRBD1 or TRBD2 (6 bases each). Germline CDR1 SGHDT, CDR2 YYEEEE. The CDR3 covers 17 residues. The V end was cut by 3 bases, the J end by 4 bases, with 21 bases between. The CDR3 here is CASSWRGRDISPDTQYF. In DNA form, the CDR3 reads TGTGCCAGCAGCTGGAGGGGTCGGGACATAAGTCCAGATACGCAGTATTTT.

This chain uses TRBV4-1 with TRBJ1-2; a possible D gene is TRBD1 (5 bases). The V end was cut by 3 bases, the J end by 1 base, with 15 bases between. The germline V gene encodes CDR1 MGHRA and CDR2 YSYEKL. CDR3 length: 16 residues. The CDR3 bases are TGCGCCAGCAGCCACCCATCGACAGAATTTAACTATGGCTACACCTTC. This encodes CASSHPSTEFNYGYTF.

This clonotype appeared a few times. This chain connects TRBV6-5 to TRBJ1-3; no definite D call. CDR3 length: 18 amino acids. Per germline, CDR1 MNHEY and CDR2 SVGAGI. Trimming took 0 bases from V and 2 from J, leaving 17 bases between them. CDR3 nucleotide sequence: TGTGCCAGCAGTTACTCGCCCCTACTGCTTCTCCCTGGAAACACCATATATTTT. It yields the protein CASSYSPLLLLPGNTIYF.

This clonotype came up a few times. The junction departs from the called germline gene at one end, perhaps through a read error. The genes are TRBV5-8 and TRBJ2-1; 10 bases fit TRBD1. Germline V gives CDR1 SGHTS, CDR2 YDEGEE. CDR3 length: 14 amino acids. The DNA of the CDR3 is TGTGCCAGCAGCCCGAAACTGACAGGGGGCAGGTCGAACTTC. This sequence encodes CASSPKLTGGRSNF.

This chain uses TRBV9 with TRBJ2-2; no clear D gene. The CDR3 has 11 residues. Germline loops: CDR1 SGDLS, CDR2 YYNGEE. V gave up 1 base and J gave up 8 bases, with 3 bases separating them. CDR3 nucleotides: TGTGCCAGCAGCGTAAGGGGGGAGCTGTTTTTT. Encoded protein: CASSVRGELFF.

The V gene is TRBV7-2, the J gene TRBJ1-2; 7 nucleotides line up with TRBD1. CDR1 and CDR2 from the germline V gene are SGHTA and FQGNSA. The CDR3 runs to 14 residues. J was trimmed by 4 bases and V by 5 bases; bases with no gene match: 7. CDR3 sequence (DNA): TGTGCCAGCAGCGCGGGACAGCAAGTCTATGGCTACACCTTC. It yields the protein CASSAGQQVYGYTF.

The CDR3 bases are TGTGCCAGCAGAACCGTGGACAGGGAATATGGCTACACCTTC. This codes for CASRTVDREYGYTF. The chain joins TRBV7-9 to TRBJ1-2, with 8 bases aligning to TRBD1. Germline CDR1 SEHNR, CDR2 FQNEAQ (reference sequence). The length of the CDR3 is 14 residues. With 6 bases clipped from V and 5 bases from J, the junction kept 8 bases outside the gene matches.